A selection of T cell receptor beta chains follows, all from one sample in a study of cytomegalovirus exposure and HLA in healthy donors. TCRdb's table, derived via immunoSEQ multiplex PCR, lists solely in-frame clones and lacks some. This sample has fewer than 200,000 clones, with roughly 76% found just once. Sequences were obtained from PBMCs. The receptors originated from a male donor in good health and CMV-seronegative. Each CDR3 is given with its conserved first and last residue. A D gene is named only where the DNA matches it firmly. Clone size is not always given. Where it is, it says once, few, many or a class for expanded clones.

TRBV9	21	TRBD2	few	TRBJ2-1	CASSVEDLGLAGTTSYNEQFF	TGTGCCAGCAGCGTAGAAGATCTTGGGCTAGCGGGAACTACAAGTTACAATGAGCAGTTCTTC
TRBV4-1	16	NA	NA	TRBJ2-2	CASSPRLDTNTGELFF	TGCGCCAGCAGCCCCCGCTTGGACACGAACACCGGGGAGCTGTTTTTT
TRBV5-5	16	NA	NA	TRBJ1-4	CASSNYDSSVNEKLFF	TGTGCCAGCAGCAATTATGACAGCTCTGTAAATGAAAAACTGTTTTTT
TRBV7-6	14	TRBD1	NA	TRBJ2-1	CASSPGQTYNEQFF	TGTGCCAGCAGCCCGGGACAGACTTACAATGAGCAGTTCTTC
TRBV10-3	16	NA	NA	TRBJ2-6	CAISSQGGSGANVLTF	TGTGCCATCAGCTCCCAGGGTGGTTCTGGGGCCAACGTCCTGACTTTC
TRBV6-1	14	TRBD1	NA	TRBJ1-4	CAGGTTGSGEKLFF	TGTGCCGGGGGCACGACAGGGTCAGGAGAAAAACTGTTTTTT
TRBV18	14	NA	NA	TRBJ2-1	CASSPLTGSNEQFF	TGTGCCAGCTCACCTCTGACTGGGAGCAATGAGCAGTTCTTC
TRBV19	16	NA	NA	TRBJ1-4	CASSMRLAVTDEKLFF	TGTGCCAGTAGTATGAGGTTGGCGGTGACGGATGAAAAACTGTTTTTT
TRBV7-6	15	TRBD1	NA	TRBJ1-4	CASSSGQGWSEKLFF	TGTGCCAGCAGCTCCGGACAGGGTTGGAGTGAAAAACTGTTTTTT
TRBV4-1	17	NA	NA	TRBJ1-2	CASSQRMGAGANYGYTF	TGCGCCAGCAGCCAACGGATGGGGGCGGGAGCTAACTATGGCTACACCTTC
TRBV11-1	13	NA	once	TRBJ1-4	CASTSSPNEKLFF	TGTGCCAGCACGAGCTCCCCTAATGAAAAACTGTTTTTT
TRBV27	14	NA	NA	TRBJ2-5	CASSLSAGQETQYF	TGTGCCAGCAGTTTATCGGCAGGGCAAGAGACCCAGTACTTC
TRBV5-4	13	NA	NA	TRBJ2-5	CASSLVSEETQYF	TGTGCCAGCAGCTTGGTTTCCGAAGAGACCCAGTACTTC
TRBV18	14	TRBD1	NA	TRBJ1-3	CASSPPTGRNTIYF	TGTGCCAGCTCACCACCGACAGGGAGGAACACCATATATTTT
TRBV7-9	16	TRBD2	NA	TRBJ2-7	CASSHLTSGEFYEQYF	TGTGCCAGCAGCCACCTTACTAGCGGGGAATTCTACGAGCAGTACTTC
TRBV19	14	TRBD1	once	TRBJ1-1	CASTSDRGPTEAFF	TGTGCCAGTACCTCGGACAGGGGGCCCACTGAAGCTTTCTTT
TRBV19	15	TRBD2	NA	TRBJ2-7	CASSTGLAGAHEQYF	TGTGCCAGTAGTACCGGACTAGCGGGGGCCCACGAGCAGTACTTC
TRBV5-6	14	NA	NA	TRBJ1-3	CASSFFSSGNTIYF	TGTGCCAGCAGCTTCTTCAGCTCTGGAAACACCATATATTTT
TRBV5-4	14	NA	NA	TRBJ2-3	CASSLAGGTDTQYF	TGTGCCAGCAGCTTGGCCGGGGGTACAGATACGCAGTATTTT
TRBV5-6	12	NA	NA	TRBJ2-5	CASSFSGETQYF	TGTGCCAGCAGCTTCTCAGGGGAGACCCAGTACTTC
TRBV7-9	17	NA	NA	TRBJ1-6	CASSLAGGEGSNSPLHF	TGTGCCAGCAGCTTAGCCGGGGGAGAGGGAAGTAATTCACCCCTCCACTTT
TRBV13	15	TRBD1	NA	TRBJ1-2	CASSLGDRGLYGYTF	TGTGCCAGCAGCTTAGGGGACAGGGGGCTCTATGGCTACACCTTC
TRBV6-5	13	NA	once	TRBJ1-3	CASNRASGNTIYF	TGTGCCAGCAACAGGGCCTCTGGAAACACCATATATTTT
TRBV9	17	TRBD2	NA	TRBJ2-1	CASSVIAGTSGANEQFF	TGTGCCAGCAGCGTAATCGCCGGGACTAGCGGGGCCAATGAGCAGTTCTTC
TRBV5-4	17	TRBD2	NA	TRBJ2-5	CASSKGLAGGRGETQYF	TGTGCCAGCAGCAAGGGACTAGCGGGGGGGCGAGGGGAGACCCAGTACTTC
TRBV30	14	NA	NA	TRBJ2-7	CAWSPGTPRNEQYF	TGTGCCTGGAGTCCGGGGACTCCACGGAACGAGCAGTACTTC
TRBV7-8	13	NA	NA	TRBJ1-1	CASSPRRGTEAFF	TGTGCCAGCAGCCCACGCAGGGGAACTGAAGCTTTCTTT
TRBV6-4	20	TRBD1	NA	TRBJ2-3	CASSDTRYSPGTGRGDTQYF	TGTGCCAGCAGTGACACACGATATTCTCCCGGGACAGGGCGTGGAGATACGCAGTATTTT
TRBV29-1	14	NA	NA	TRBJ1-1	CSVNGWRLNTEAFF	TGCAGCGTTAATGGATGGCGGCTGAACACTGAAGCTTTCTTT
TRBV27	15	TRBD1	NA	TRBJ1-2	CASSLSWTGVGGYTF	TGTGCCAGCAGTTTATCATGGACAGGAGTAGGGGGCTACACCTTC
TRBV29-1	12	TRBD1	NA	TRBJ2-4	CSVVRDSNIQYF	TGCAGCGTCGTTCGGGACAGTAACATTCAGTACTTC
TRBV29-1	14	NA	NA	TRBJ2-2	CSVRTSQDTGELFF	TGCAGCGTCCGCACGAGCCAGGACACCGGGGAGCTGTTTTTT
TRBV7-9	18	TRBD1	NA	TRBJ1-2	CASSLPTGTGDTNYGYTF	TGTGCCAGCAGCTTACCGACAGGGACAGGAGATACTAACTATGGCTACACCTTC
TRBV5-1	15	TRBD1	NA	TRBJ2-3	CASSSNRGRTDTQYF	TGCGCCAGCAGCAGTAACAGGGGTCGGACAGATACGCAGTATTTT
TRBV5-6	11	NA	NA	TRBJ2-7	CASSLAAEQYF	TGTGCCAGCAGCTTAGCGGCCGAGCAGTACTTC
TRBV5-1	15	TRBD1	NA	TRBJ2-7	CASSPTGGISYEQYF	TGCGCCAGCAGCCCCACAGGGGGCATTTCATACGAGCAGTACTTC
TRBV7-2	15	NA	NA	TRBJ1-3	CASSLSFYSGNTIYF	TGTGCCAGCAGCTTAAGTTTCTACTCTGGAAACACCATATATTTT
TRBV11-2	16	TRBD2	NA	TRBJ2-5	CASSLALLAGLETQYF	TGTGCCAGCAGCTTAGCCTTACTAGCGGGGTTGGAGACCCAGTACTTC
TRBV5-3	21	TRBD1	NA	TRBJ1-5	CARSHRDRRLGTWVGNQPQHF	TGTGCCAGAAGCCACCGGGACAGGCGCCTGGGTACCTGGGTTGGCAATCAGCCCCAGCATTTT
TRBV7-6	17	NA	NA	TRBJ2-2	CASSLESWRANTGELFF	TGTGCCAGCAGCTTAGAATCGTGGAGGGCGAACACCGGGGAGCTGTTTTTT
TRBV5-1	16	TRBD1	NA	TRBJ2-7	CASSPRDRDGNHEQYF	TGCGCCAGCAGCCCCCGGGACAGGGATGGTAACCACGAGCAGTACTTC
TRBV19	17	NA	NA	TRBJ2-1	CASSIDRGGFTHNEQFF	TGTGCCAGTAGTATAGATCGTGGGGGGTTTACGCACAATGAGCAGTTCTTC
TRBV6-6	13	NA	NA	TRBJ1-1	CASSYERLSEAFF	TGTGCCAGCAGTTACGAGCGACTTTCTGAAGCTTTCTTT
TRBV7-9	15	NA	NA	TRBJ2-2	CASSLRGANTGELFF	TGTGCCAGCAGCCTTCGAGGAGCGAACACCGGGGAGCTGTTTTTT
TRBV6-1	13	NA	few	TRBJ2-7	CASTAGISYEQYF	TGTGCCAGCACGGCAGGAATCTCCTACGAGCAGTACTTC
TRBV9	16	NA	NA	TRBJ1-6	CASSPRPRGNNSPLHF	TGTGCCAGCAGCCCGAGACCGAGGGGGAATAATTCACCCCTCCACTTT
TRBV15	15	NA	NA	TRBJ1-6	CATSNRELRGNNIHF	TGTGCCACCAGCAATAGGGAGCTCAGGGGAAATAATATCCACTTT
TRBV6-4	14	TRBD1	NA	TRBJ2-2	CASSGQGNTGELFF	TGTGCCAGCAGCGGACAGGGGAACACCGGGGAGCTGTTTTTT
TRBV7-9	17	NA	NA	TRBJ2-7	CASSSHKRQGGSYEQYF	TGTGCCAGCAGCTCCCATAAGCGGCAGGGAGGTTCCTACGAGCAGTACTTC
TRBV5-6	15	TRBD1	NA	TRBJ1-1	CASSGRTGFHTEAFF	TGTGCCAGCAGCGGACGGACAGGGTTCCACACTGAAGCTTTCTTT
TRBV15	15	TRBD2	once	TRBJ2-1	CATSRSSGAYNEQFF	TGTGCCACCAGCAGGTCCAGCGGGGCCTACAATGAGCAGTTCTTC
TRBV19	15	NA	NA	TRBJ1-5	CASSAAGRGNQPQHF	TGTGCCAGTAGTGCCGCGGGGAGAGGTAATCAGCCCCAGCATTTT
TRBV4-3	14	NA	NA	TRBJ2-3	CASSQGTGADTQYF	TGCGCCAGCAGCCAAGGTACGGGGGCAGATACGCAGTATTTT
TRBV5-6	13	NA	NA	TRBJ1-5	CASSRSVGEPQHF	TGTGCCAGCAGCCGTTCCGTAGGGGAGCCCCAGCATTTT